This T cell receptor beta chain came from a study of blood T cells in healthy people across ages (dated by TCRdb to the mid-2010s). Broadly, across the study: In model experiments, roughly one uniquely barcoded TCR beta cDNA molecule per two T cells was captured by template switching. The study measured age-related changes in TCR beta repertoire diversity using deep sequencing normalized with unique cDNA molecular identifiers. To avoid experimental bias, donors of different ages were distributed randomly across sequencing lanes. Two additional independent replicas of 1 million unique cDNA reads from the same blood draw were analyzed for two donors (one aged 18 to 30 and one aged 80 or older). The donors were split into four age groups: young (average 16 years), middle-aged (about 40), aged (about 56) and long-lived (roughly 86). Findings and caveats that apply to the study as a whole: Total diversity estimates from one million sequenced T cells were considered lower bounds and underestimates. Donor CMV infection status was unknown, potentially confounding age-related changes in expanded clonotypes. Observed TCR beta diversity correlated strongly with the percentage of naive T cells measured by flow cytometry. Compared with the aged group, more naive CD4+ T cells, fewer expanded clones and increased TCR diversity were shown by the long-lived group, suggesting age selection. Observed TCR beta diversity per million T cells fell roughly linearly with age, and a significant reduction was already apparent by age about 38. Conclusive comparison of naive and antigen-experienced compartments was prevented by the profiling of bulk unsorted PBMCs.

In the germline V gene (reference sequence), CDR1 corresponds to SEHNR and CDR2 to FQNEAQ. V and J are truncated by 7 bases and 2 bases respectively, leaving an intervening sequence of 8 bases. The CDR3 has 12 amino acids, counting the end cysteine and phenylalanine. The kept DNA is CDR3 alone, 36 bases in frame from the first base. Comment on this clonotype: Its antigen has not been determined. Base qualities are not at hand, and no much larger clone is one base apart.

The method behind the library was 5' RACE. Sequencing instrument: Illumina HiSeq 2500. The second PCR ran for about 6 to 12 cycles and used a J-beta primer mix along with a sample-barcoded 5' primer. A unique molecular identifier was introduced onto each TCR beta cDNA molecule by a template-switch 5' adaptor carrying 12 random nucleotides. Each sample yielded at least 3 million CDR3-containing paired-end reads. First-strand cDNA was synthesized from all RNA with the Mint cDNA synthesis kit, primed by a TRBC-specific oligonucleotide. Following uracil-DNA glycosylase treatment, all cDNA underwent a first 18-cycle PCR with the universal primers M1SS and BC2_uni_R. Turning to the authors' computational methods: For normalization, 1 million high-quality reads were randomly selected from each sample, with every read carrying a distinct molecular identifier. Reads sharing molecular identifiers were discarded rather than binned into consensus sequences. MiTCR, run with a Q25 quality threshold and the strictest error-elimination algorithm, handled CDR3 identification, clonotype clustering and error correction. A nonparametric unseen species model using Euler transformation provided a lower-bound estimate of total TCR beta diversity. TCRdb cleaned the public reads at Q25 with fastp, built clones with MiXCR and kept in-frame beta chains. Rows with a matching CDR3 protein are joined into one entry that keeps the most common DNA and genes. The V and J calls were determined by TCRdb, not by the authors. The sample table shows about 1.4 million distinct CDR3 sequences, and almost 60% are seen once. Approximately 7% of the sample rests with the top ten.

The 40 or so donors, aged about 6 to 95 years, were systemically healthy Caucasian individuals from Russia. Ten milliliters of peripheral blood were drawn from each donor into EDTA-treated Vacutainer tubes. Ficoll-Paque density-gradient centrifugation was used to isolate PBMCs, with at least 7 million obtained per sample. Trizol reagent was used to extract total RNA from PBMCs, with at least 6 micrograms per sample. For every donor, flow cytometry on a PBMC aliquot measured the percentage of naive CD45RAhigh/CD27high T cells. The source material was blood. The receptor comes from a man younger than 35 in good health. The chain is assembled from TRBV7-9 and TRBJ1-1; the D gene cannot be named for sure. The encoded CDR3 is CASTRVNTEAFF. The DNA is as follows: TGTGCCAGCACAAGAGTTAACACTGAAGCTTTCTTT.